This T cell receptor beta chain is drawn from a study of cytomegalovirus exposure and HLA in healthy donors. Whole-study context: Earlier, fewer than 140 million unique TCR beta sequences were recovered from approximately 180 million T cells by an analysis. Of 300 to 500 genotyped donors, more than 75% grouped in the Caucasian-associated ancestry cluster.

General study points: For most TCR beta V segments, an earlier analysis put the productive rate at about 87% or about 30% of the time.

PCR was performed using 60 Vbeta and 13 Jbeta primers. Clones were read by immunoSEQ multiplex PCR, and TCRdb kept only the in-frame ones, dropping some. The profile covers some 150,000 clones, with about 80% appearing a single time and about 1.4% taken by the ten largest. As regards this clone: No antigen is known for it.

The CDR3 sequence is 12 residues long. Germline V gene lookup returns CDR1 SGHVS and CDR2 FQNEAQ. The V gene lost 1 base and the J gene lost 5 bases, with 5 bases spanning the gap. The sequence was obtained from a man aged 25 to 45 in good health and CMV-seropositive. The chain is built from TRBV7-8 and TRBJ2-5; D uncertain. The specimen sequenced was PBMCs. For the CDR3, the DNA is TGTGCCAGCAGCTTAGGAGTGGAGACCCAGTACTTC. It encodes CASSLGVETQYF.